The 31 T cell receptor beta chains presented below share a single source sample, sequenced in a study of human T cells and chemical hapten exposure. Time point described: patch test 2, 6 weeks after DPC sensitization. Treatment here: therapeutic diphenylcyclopropenone sensitization with weekly scalp DPC. TCRdb independently ran MiXCR on the RACE reads; one entry per CDR3 protein. There are over 100,000 distinct CDR3 sequences in the sample; roughly a tenth occur only once, and 3.1% lies in the top ten. The source material was whole blood, sampled in connection with sensitization to the hapten diphenylcyclopropenone (DPC). These receptors were taken from a woman between 40 and 50 years old with alopecia areata. Some clones in this sample may be carry-over from other donors' samples.

This clonotype was observed at least ten times. The CDR3 is CASSQDDRGYDGYTF. CDR3 coding DNA: TGCGCCAGCAGCCAAGATGACAGGGGGTACGATGGCTACACCTTC. This chain links TRBV4-1 with TRBJ1-2; 9 bases match TRBD1. Germline CDR1 and CDR2: MGHRA and YSYEKL. Losses at the gene ends were 0 bases for V and 6 bases for J; bases not matched to a gene: 5. CDR3 size: 15 residues.

This clonotype was detected many times. The chain combines TRBV12-5 with TRBJ2-3; TRBD1 agrees at 7 bases. Germline values: CDR1 LGHNT, CDR2 FRNRAP. This CDR3 contains 12 residues. The junction had 1 base not matched to a gene; V was cut back by 8 bases and J by 2 bases. The CDR3 DNA reads TGTGCTAGTACAGGGGCCACAGATACGCAGTATTTT. Translating it yields CASTGATDTQYF. Variable domain in full (rest from reference TRBV12-5 and TRBJ2-3): DARVTQTPRHKVTEMGQEVTMRCQPILGHNTVFWYRQTMMQGLELLAYFRNRAPLDDSGMPKDRFSAEMPDATLATLKIQPSEPRDSAVYFCASTGATDTQYFGPGTRLTVL.

This clonotype was seen ten or more times. The rearrangement links TRBV7-2 to TRBJ1-1; D ambiguous. Trimming stripped 0 bases from V and 2 bases from J, with 13 bases between. This CDR3 is 16 amino acids long. Per the germline V gene, CDR1 is SGHTA and CDR2 is FQGNSA. CDR3 region: CASSLAGSFLNTEAFF. The CDR3 coding sequence is TGTGCCAGCAGCTTAGCGGGGAGTTTTTTAAACACTGAAGCTTTCTTT.

This clonotype has only a few counts. This chain uses TRBV6-6 with TRBJ1-1, with D uncertain. Germline CDR1 MNHNY, CDR2 SVGAGI (reference sequence). The ends were cut back, 2 bases at V and 3 bases at J, with 10 bases in the middle. The CDR3 has 14 residues. DNA for the CDR3: TGTGCCAGCAGTTACCTGGGCCGGGACACTGAAGCTTTCTTT. This translates into CASSYLGRDTEAFF.

At least ten counts were recorded for this clonotype. The J gene is TRBJ1-2, the V gene TRBV28; D is unclear. From germline, CDR1 is MDHEN and CDR2 SYDVKM. CDR3 length: 15 residues. Trimming took 3 bases from V and 3 from J, leaving 14 bases between them. CDR3 in DNA: TGTGCCAGCAGTTTCGGACCACCGGGATACTATGGCTACACCTTC. Translated: CASSFGPPGYYGYTF.

The chain recombines TRBV7-8 with TRBJ2-5; 9 bases line up with TRBD2. Germline CDR1 SGHVS, CDR2 FQNEAQ. V trimming: 6 bases; J trimming: 2 bases; junction bases outside the gene matches: 10. This CDR3 has 16 residues. The chain's CDR3 is CASRELAGDKQETQYF. The DNA of the CDR3 is TGTGCCAGCAGGGAATTAGCGGGGGACAAACAAGAGACCCAGTACTTC.

The sample holds many counts of this clonotype. The CDR3 DNA is TGTGCCAGCCGTTCCAGTGCTTTCTACGAGCAGTACTTC. Translation: CASRSSAFYEQYF. J is TRBJ2-7 and V is TRBV2; D gene unclear. Germline loops: CDR1 SNHLY, CDR2 FYNNEI. Between the trimmed V and J ends, which lost 8 bases and 3 bases, there was a span of 14 bases. CDR3 length: 13 residues. The full variable domain, with the rest looked up from reference TRBV2 and TRBJ2-7, is EPEVTQTPSHQVTQMGQEVILRCVPISNHLYFYWYRQILGQKVEFLVSFYNNEISEKSEIFDDQFSVERPDGSNFTLKIRSTKLEDSAMYFCASRSSAFYEQYFGPGTRLTVT.

This clonotype occurred a few times. This chain links TRBV18 with TRBJ2-1; D perhaps matches TRBD2 (7 bases). Germline loops: CDR1 KGHSH, CDR2 LQKENI. V lost 6 bases to trimming and J lost 4 bases, with 19 bases between them. The CDR3 extends over 16 amino acids. The CDR3 region is CASSPPLGGVYNEQFF. The CDR3 DNA reads as TGTGCCAGCTCTCCTCCCCTAGGGGGGGTGTACAATGAGCAGTTCTTC. The whole variable domain, remainder taken from reference TRBV18 and TRBJ2-1, is NAGVMQNPRHLVRRRGQEARLRCSPMKGHSHVYWYRQLPEEGLKFMVYLQKENIIDESGMPKERFSAEFPKEGPSILRIQQVVRGDSAAYFCASSPPLGGVYNEQFFGPGTRLTVL.

There are a few counts of this clonotype. DNA for the CDR3: TGTGCCAGCAGTGTGGGACGGGGGGGCCAAACAGATACGCAGTATTTT. Translated: CASSVGRGGQTDTQYF. The chain combines TRBV2 with TRBJ2-3; 8 bases agree with TRBD2. Germline V gene lookup returns CDR1 SNHLY and CDR2 FYNNEI. This CDR3 region has 16 residues. The ends lost 4 bases at V and 3 bases at J; junction bases unmatched: 9.

This clonotype was recorded many times. CDR3 sequence reads: CASSTARNFPNTGELFF. The CDR3 bases are TGTGCCAGCAGCACAGCTCGGAACTTTCCGAACACCGGGGAGCTGTTTTTT. The genes are TRBV21-1 and TRBJ2-2. TRBV21-1 is classified as a pseudogene. The CDR3 is 17 residues long.

The table lists this clonotype with a few counts. V is TRBV5-6 and J is TRBJ1-2; TRBD1 is a possible D gene (6 bases). The CDR3 is 15 residues long. The V gene's germline CDR1 is SGHDT and CDR2 YYEEEE. The V end lost 0 bases, the J end lost 5 bases, and 14 bases lay between the germline ends. In DNA form, the CDR3 reads TGTGCCAGCAGCTTGGAACCAGGGGTTTCTTATGGCTACACCTTC. It translates to CASSLEPGVSYGYTF.

This clonotype has more than one count but fewer than ten. This chain connects TRBV7-2 to TRBJ2-7; no clear D. Germline CDR1 is SGHTA and CDR2 is FQGNSA. Trimming removed 1 base from V and 2 bases from J, with 9 bases in between. CDR3 size: 14 residues. The CDR3 is CASSLGPPTYEQYF. CDR3 nucleotides: TGTGCCAGCAGCTTAGGGCCCCCGACCTACGAGCAGTACTTC.

The V gene is TRBV7-8, the J gene TRBJ1-1; 7 positions match TRBD1. This CDR3 spans 15 amino acids. V trimming: 3 bases; J trimming: 0 bases; junction bases outside the gene matches: 4. Germline V gene lookup returns CDR1 SGHVS and CDR2 FQNEAQ. The chain's CDR3 is CASSFLTGMNTEAFF. CDR3 nucleotide sequence: TGTGCCAGCAGCTTCCTGACAGGGATGAACACTGAAGCTTTCTTT.

This clonotype was seen many times. The genes are TRBV11-3 and TRBJ1-5; TRBD1 matches at 9 bases. CDR3 length: 21 amino acids. Germline V gene lookup returns CDR1 SGHNT and CDR2 YENEEA. V shed 6 bases, J shed 0 bases, and the junction held 21 bases outside the gene matches. The CDR3 coding sequence is TGTGCCAGCAGAAATCCGGACAGGGGAGTTCGCTTCGGGAGTAGCAATCAGCCCCAGCATTTT. Translated, it gives CASRNPDRGVRFGSSNQPQHF.

This rearrangement joins TRBV14 to TRBJ1-1, with D perhaps TRBD1 (5 bases). Trimming removed 0 bases at V and 11 bases at J, with 19 bases between. The germline V gene encodes CDR1 SGHDN and CDR2 FVKESK. The CDR3 has 15 amino acids. Here the CDR3 reads CASSQDPGTGLRAFF. The CDR3 DNA is TGTGCCAGCAGCCAAGATCCGGGGACGGGGTTGCGGGCTTTCTTT.

The CDR3 sequence: CASREGGNSPLHF. The CDR3 region has the DNA TGTGCCAGCAGGGAAGGGGGGAATTCACCCCTCCACTTT. The V call is TRBV27, the J call TRBJ1-6, with D possibly being TRBD1 (6 bases). CDR1 MNHEY and CDR2 SMNVEV come from the germline V gene (reference sequence). V lost 6 bases to trimming and J lost 7 bases, with 10 bases between them. This CDR3 has 13 residues.

This clonotype appeared many times. V is TRBV10-3 and J is TRBJ2-5; either TRBD1 or TRBD2 may fit D (5 bases each). The CDR3 runs to 15 residues. V was pared by 2 bases and J by 5 bases, with 15 bases between. In germline, CDR1 is ENHRY, CDR2 SYGVKD. The CDR3 DNA reads TGTGCCATCAGTGAGCCGGGGTGGGGCCTCGAGACCCAGTACTTC. It encodes CAISEPGWGLETQYF.

The chain combines TRBV20-1 with TRBJ1-5, with D possibly being TRBD1 (5 bases). The CDR3 consists of 16 residues. The V gene's germline CDR1 is DFQATT and CDR2 SNEGSKA (reference sequence). Trimming took off 2 bases at V and 5 bases at J, with 19 bases between the two ends. The CDR3 sequence is CSARSWVWQGDQPQHF. The CDR3 bases are TGCAGTGCTAGATCATGGGTATGGCAGGGAGATCAGCCCCAGCATTTT.

This clonotype occurred a few times. This chain links TRBV7-8 with TRBJ1-5, with D possibly being TRBD1 (5 bases). V shed 4 bases and J shed 0 bases, with 19 bases lying between them. This CDR3 contains 18 residues. The germline V gene encodes CDR1 SGHVS and CDR2 FQNEAQ. The CDR3 nucleotides read TGTGCCAGCAGCTACTACCGGGACGGTCGCGATAGCAATCAGCCCCAGCATTTT. Residues: CASSYYRDGRDSNQPQHF.

In its sample, this clonotype was seen many times. J is TRBJ2-3 and V is TRBV18; D is uncertain. V was pared by 8 bases and J by 7 bases, with 10 bases between. This CDR3 has 11 residues. Germline CDR1 KGHSH, CDR2 LQKENI. The chain's CDR3 is CASHDENTQYF. In nucleotides, the CDR3 is TGTGCCAGCCACGATGAGAATACGCAGTATTTT.

The V and J genes are TRBV11-3 and TRBJ2-1, with 7 bases fitting TRBD1. The CDR3 totals 15 residues. V shed 5 bases and J 8 bases; nucleotides not matched to a gene: 12. The germline V gene encodes CDR1 SGHNT and CDR2 YENEEA. The CDR3 DNA is TGTGCCAGCAGCCAGGGCCAACAGGGGTTTGATGAGCAGTTCTTC. Its translation is CASSQGQQGFDEQFF.

There are many counts of this clonotype. This rearrangement joins TRBV10-2 to TRBJ1-1; weak D call: TRBD1 (6 bases). The CDR3 consists of 14 residues. The V end lost 2 bases, the J end lost 5 bases, and 12 bases lay between the germline ends. CDR1 WSHSY and CDR2 SAAADI come from the germline V gene. In DNA, the CDR3 is TGCGCCAGCAGTGAGACAGGGACGAAGACTGAAGCTTTCTTT. This gives the protein CASSETGTKTEAFF.

This chain connects TRBV11-2 to TRBJ2-3; 7 bases line up with TRBD1. The CDR3 has 15 amino acids. The trim removed 5 bases at V and 0 bases at J, leaving 5 bases unmatched. Germline V gene sequence: CDR1 SGHAT, CDR2 FQNNGV. The DNA for the CDR3 is TGTGCCAGCAGCCCCGGACAGGTCAGCACAGATACGCAGTATTTT. Encoded protein: CASSPGQVSTDTQYF.

This clonotype was seen repeatedly, ten times or more. The rearrangement links TRBV28 to TRBJ1-5; no clear D. V dropped 6 bases and J dropped 3 bases, with 12 bases sitting between them. Germline V gene sequence: CDR1 MDHEN, CDR2 SYDVKM. The CDR3 length is 14 residues. This chain's CDR3 is CASRPSWYNQPQHF. CDR3 nucleotide sequence: TGTGCCAGCAGGCCGTCGTGGTACAATCAGCCCCAGCATTTT.

This clonotype was detected many times. One end of the junction does not line up with germline, which may come from a read error. This chain links TRBV28 with TRBJ2-3; a possible D gene is TRBD2 (6 bases). The germline CDR1 and CDR2 sequences are MDHEN and SYDVKM. This CDR3 is 18 amino acids long. This CDR3 reads CASSSLFGGSEDTDTQDF. The CDR3 coding sequence is TGTGCCAGCAGTTCCCTTTTTGGGGGGAGTGAGGACACAGATACGCAGGATTTT.

In this sample, this clonotype turned up many times. V gene TRBV5-1 combines with J gene TRBJ1-1; TRBD1 aligns across 10 bases. Germline assignment: CDR1 SGHRS and CDR2 YFSETQ. This CDR3 contains 14 residues. The V gene end was trimmed by 4 bases and the J gene end by 5 bases; junction bases not matched to a gene: 5. This chain's CDR3 is CASSTGQGDTEAFF. Here the CDR3 DNA reads TGCGCCAGCAGCACTGGACAGGGGGATACTGAAGCTTTCTTT.

Only a few counts were recorded for this clonotype. The chain recombines TRBV11-2 with TRBJ2-1, with TRBD2 matching over 16 bases. The CDR3 has 16 residues. CDR1 and CDR2 from the germline V gene are SGHAT and FQNNGV. The junction had 6 bases not matched to a gene; V was cut back by 4 bases and J by 9 bases. CDR3 nucleotides: TGTGCCAGCAGCTCCGCCGGGACTAGCGGGGGGGGTGAGCAGTTCTTC. It codes for CASSSAGTSGGGEQFF.

This clonotype was counted many times. V gene TRBV12-3 or TRBV12-4 combines with J gene TRBJ2-3; perhaps TRBD1 as D (5 bases). Trimming removed 5 bases from V and 5 bases from J, with 32 bases in between. The CDR3 covers 20 residues. CDR3 nucleotide sequence: TGTGCCAGCAGTAAAACAGGTTCTCTAACCCAATCCCAAAGGGGAGATACGCAGTATTTT. Its protein is CASSKTGSLTQSQRGDTQYF.

V gene TRBV10-3 combines with J gene TRBJ1-3; 7 nucleotides agree with TRBD1. Trimming cost V 6 bases and J 1 base; bases outside gene matches: 9. Germline V gene lookup returns CDR1 ENHRY and CDR2 SYGVKD. The CDR3 length is 16 residues. As DNA, the CDR3 is TGTGCCATCAGCCCGGGACAGCCCCCATCTGGAAACACCATATATTTT. This encodes CAISPGQPPSGNTIYF.

Many counts were recorded for this clonotype. The genes are TRBV20-1 and TRBJ2-7; TRBD2 agrees at 12 bases. With V trimmed by 2 bases and J by 4 bases, 6 bases remained unmatched. The CDR3 extends over 15 amino acids. Germline V lookup: CDR1 DFQATT, CDR2 SNEGSKA (reference sequence). In nucleotides, the CDR3 is TGCAGTGCTAGACGCCTAGCGGGGGGGCTGTACGAGCAGTACTTC. Translation gives CSARRLAGGLYEQYF.

This clonotype has ten or more counts. This sequence joins TRBV7-2 and TRBJ1-2; D is possibly TRBD1 (5 bases). The CDR3 has 15 amino acids. Germline V gene lookup returns CDR1 SGHTA and CDR2 FQGNSA. Trimming cost V 5 bases and J 4 bases, with 17 bases left between them. The CDR3 bases are TGTGCCAGCAGCCTAGACCAGGGTCGGTCCTATGGCTACACCTTC. Translation: CASSLDQGRSYGYTF.